These T cell receptor beta chains were read from a single sample in a study of response to subunit inactivated influenza vaccine. MiXCR, run by TCRdb on the RT-PCR reads, gives a single entry per CDR3 protein. The sample holds a few hundred thousand distinct CDR3 sequences; approximately 12% are singletons and the top ten take about 8%. The input for sequencing was non-naive T cells sorted from PBMCs, taken about 14 days before vaccination. Receptors were obtained from a man aged 45 to 65 who received an inactivated influenza vaccine. The conserved cysteine and the conserved F or W are not part of the CDR3 here. Size is stated for part of the rows, as once, few or many counts, or as a class when the clone is expanded.

size	V	J	CDR3
few	TRBV21-1	TRBJ2-3	ASSKPRDVREVTDTQY
NA	TRBV28	TRBJ2-7	ASRSTTGTGDHEQY
NA	TRBV12-3/TRBV12-4	TRBJ2-3	ASSGDEVSSPDTQY
few	TRBV6-5	TRBJ2-4	ASSSTGQLAKNIQY
NA	TRBV5-1	TRBJ2-7	ASSLPAGGNEQY
few	TRBV3-1	TRBJ2-5	ASSQDVAGGQETQY
few	TRBV4-2	TRBJ2-2	ASSQEAGGPGTGELF
few	TRBV12-3/TRBV12-4	TRBJ2-1	ASSRSRGYEELF
many	TRBV28	TRBJ1-2	ASRSGQNYGYT
NA	TRBV20-1	TRBJ1-4	SARVRRTAAV
NA	TRBV12-3/TRBV12-4	TRBJ1-3	ASKDRAQHSGNTIY
few	TRBV7-8	TRBJ2-5	ASSRPLRETQY
NA	TRBV5-1	TRBJ2-7	ASSSIDGTYEQY
few	TRBV5-1	TRBJ2-1	ASSSASVEQF
few	TRBV5-1	TRBJ2-4	ASSLGVENIQY
NA	TRBV6-2/TRBV6-3	TRBJ2-1	ATVTRTWPYEQF
many	TRBV10-3	TRBJ2-2	AISESGSFGELF
NA	TRBV28	TRBJ2-5	ASSTRDRGMVKETQY
many	TRBV10-3	TRBJ2-3	AIKSPTDTQY
few	TRBV29-1	TRBJ1-1	SVGGQQNTEAF
few	TRBV7-9	TRBJ2-7	ASSRPGYEQY
few	TRBV20-1	TRBJ2-3	SSEGGTRSNTQY
few	TRBV29-1	TRBJ1-1	SVEVSIGTEAF
few	TRBV29-1	TRBJ2-1	SVEEGTHEQF
many	TRBV20-1	TRBJ2-7	SARDAGGYEQY
NA	TRBV6-5	TRBJ2-3	ASSSPSTDTQY
few	TRBV5-5	TRBJ1-1	ASSWQGEVNTEAF
few	TRBV4-3	TRBJ1-6	ASSQYPFRQGDNSPLH
NA	TRBV4-3	TRBJ1-5	ASSQDLGGPYQPQH
few	TRBV9	TRBJ2-7	ASSPRAAGDYEQY
many	TRBV11-2	TRBJ2-1	ASSLVSLKSIYNEQF
few	TRBV12-3/TRBV12-4	TRBJ2-5	ASSLDSKETQY
NA	TRBV6-5	TRBJ1-6	ASSYTGDDNSPLH
NA	TRBV20-1	TRBJ1-1	SAFLKVVAGTEAF
many	TRBV20-1	TRBJ2-1	SARPTGNNEQF
many	TRBV12-3/TRBV12-4	TRBJ2-5	ASSLRELGTQY
NA	TRBV20-1	TRBJ2-2	SAREASGRELF
few	TRBV18	TRBJ2-3	ASSPRGTDTQY
NA	TRBV29-1	TRBJ2-5	SGGPSGSNSRTQY
few	TRBV4-2	TRBJ1-5	ASSQVASNQPQH
few	TRBV7-8	TRBJ2-7	ASGGTSYEQY
few	TRBV20-1	TRBJ1-3	SALGTGRNTIY
NA	TRBV6-2/TRBV6-3	TRBJ2-7	ASSYSTLPRRQGYNDEQY
many	TRBV29-1	TRBJ2-5	SVSFQETQY
few	TRBV12-3/TRBV12-4	TRBJ2-7	ASSLGGRFHEQY
NA	TRBV5-8	TRBJ2-3	ASSPGQGMDTQY
many	TRBV7-2	TRBJ2-2	ASSLAGTGNTGELF
many	TRBV5-1	TRBJ2-1	ASSFGSRKNEQF
NA	TRBV6-2/TRBV6-3	TRBJ2-5	ASSYRTGDRQETQY
NA	TRBV3-1	TRBJ2-2	ASSLQTRSLGVNTGELF
few	TRBV6-5	TRBJ2-4	ASSSGLAGGIAKNIQY
many	TRBV7-3	TRBJ2-1	ASSFTGINEQF
NA	TRBV11-2	TRBJ2-4	ASSLEPRGDIQY
NA	TRBV20-1	TRBJ2-7	SAKTDTYEQY
few	TRBV7-6	TRBJ2-3	ASSLGSARTSGISDTQY
many	TRBV12-3/TRBV12-4	TRBJ2-7	ASTPGLAGSEQY
NA	TRBV3-1	TRBJ2-1	ASSQSASGQF